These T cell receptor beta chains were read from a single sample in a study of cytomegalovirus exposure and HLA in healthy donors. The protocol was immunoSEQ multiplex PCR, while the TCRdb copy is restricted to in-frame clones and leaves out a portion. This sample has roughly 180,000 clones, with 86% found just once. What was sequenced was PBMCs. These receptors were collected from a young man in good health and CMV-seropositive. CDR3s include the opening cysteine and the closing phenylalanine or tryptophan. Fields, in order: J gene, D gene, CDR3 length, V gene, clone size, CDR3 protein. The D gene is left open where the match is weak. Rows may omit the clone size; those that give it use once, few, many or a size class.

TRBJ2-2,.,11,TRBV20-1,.,CSASKIGELFF
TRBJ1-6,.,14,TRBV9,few,CASSAHQGNSPLHF
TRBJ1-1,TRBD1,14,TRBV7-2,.,CASSFRQGNTEAFF
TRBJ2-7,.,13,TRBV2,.,CASSEDISREQYF
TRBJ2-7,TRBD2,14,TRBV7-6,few,CASSPASGGAEQYF
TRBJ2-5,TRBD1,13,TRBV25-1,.,CASMGQGQETQYF
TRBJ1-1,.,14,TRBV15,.,CATSREGGDTEAFF
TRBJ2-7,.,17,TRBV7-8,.,CASSEDSRGVLFYEQYF
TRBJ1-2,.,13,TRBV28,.,CARLRGGVYGYTF
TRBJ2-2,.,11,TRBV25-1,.,CASSYVGELFF
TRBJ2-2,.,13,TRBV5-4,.,CASSFGGSGELFF
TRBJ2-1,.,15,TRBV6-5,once,CASSRDRTPGNEQFF
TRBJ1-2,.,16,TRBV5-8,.,CASSLAQGGDSYGYTF
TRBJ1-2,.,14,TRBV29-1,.,CSVESGTSRYGYTF
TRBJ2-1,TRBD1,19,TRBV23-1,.,CASSRHSGGTGDLYNEQFF
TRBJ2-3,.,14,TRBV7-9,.,CASSLDGVPDTQYF
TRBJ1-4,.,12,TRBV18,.,CASSPDREKLFF
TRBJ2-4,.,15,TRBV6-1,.,CASSERDGAKNIQYF
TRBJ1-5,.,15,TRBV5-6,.,CASSLGPGADQPQHF
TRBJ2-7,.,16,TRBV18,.,CASSPSGEPSSYEQYF
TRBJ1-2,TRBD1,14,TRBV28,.,CASRPGQGLNGYTF
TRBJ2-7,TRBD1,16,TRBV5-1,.,CASSSSGQGVTYEQYF
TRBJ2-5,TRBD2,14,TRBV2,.,CASSGRGGAETQYF
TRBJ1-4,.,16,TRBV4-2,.,CASSQTRKATNEKLFF
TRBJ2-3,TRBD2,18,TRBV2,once,CASTPLETSGASTDTQYF
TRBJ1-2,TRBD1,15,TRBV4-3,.,CASSQDPQGVGGYTF
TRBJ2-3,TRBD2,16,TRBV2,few,CASSGDSGSSEDTQYF
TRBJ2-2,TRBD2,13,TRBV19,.,CAVCGRITGELFF
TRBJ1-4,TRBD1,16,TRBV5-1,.,CASSLAFQGGNEKLFF
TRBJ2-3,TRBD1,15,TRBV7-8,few,CASSLTQGATDTQYF
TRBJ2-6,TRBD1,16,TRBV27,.,CASSGQVLSGANVLTF
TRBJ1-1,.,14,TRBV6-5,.,CASSYKGWNTEAFF
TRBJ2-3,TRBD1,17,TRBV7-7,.,CASSSAGQEHGTDTQYF
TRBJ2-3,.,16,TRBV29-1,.,CSVLGAWAGRADTQYF
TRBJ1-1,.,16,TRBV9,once,CASSVAQGVENTEAFF
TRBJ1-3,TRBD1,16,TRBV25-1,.,CASSATLGQGGNTIYF
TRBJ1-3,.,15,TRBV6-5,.,CASSYAGSSGNTIYF